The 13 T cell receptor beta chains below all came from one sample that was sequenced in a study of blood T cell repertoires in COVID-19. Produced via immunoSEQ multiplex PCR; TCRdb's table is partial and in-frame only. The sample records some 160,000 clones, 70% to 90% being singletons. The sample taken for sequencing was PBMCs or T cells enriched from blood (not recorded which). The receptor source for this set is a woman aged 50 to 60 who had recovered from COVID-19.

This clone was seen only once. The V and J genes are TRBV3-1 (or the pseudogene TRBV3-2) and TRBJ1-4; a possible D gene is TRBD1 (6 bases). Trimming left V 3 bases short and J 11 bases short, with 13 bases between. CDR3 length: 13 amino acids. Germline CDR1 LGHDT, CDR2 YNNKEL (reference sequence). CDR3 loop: CASSQGQQGKLFF. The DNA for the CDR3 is TGTGCCAGCAGCCAGGGACAACAAGGGAAACTGTTTTTT.

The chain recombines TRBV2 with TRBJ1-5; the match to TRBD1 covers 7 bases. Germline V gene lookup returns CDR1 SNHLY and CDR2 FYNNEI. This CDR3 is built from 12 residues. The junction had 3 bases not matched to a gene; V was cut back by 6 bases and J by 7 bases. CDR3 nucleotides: TGTGCCAGCAGGTACAGGGGCCAGCCCCAGCATTTT. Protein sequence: CASRYRGQPQHF.

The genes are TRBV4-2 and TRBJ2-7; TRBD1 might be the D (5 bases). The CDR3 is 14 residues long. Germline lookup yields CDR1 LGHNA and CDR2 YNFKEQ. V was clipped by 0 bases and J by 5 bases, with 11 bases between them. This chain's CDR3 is CASSQDGQGNEQYF. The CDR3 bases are TGTGCCAGCAGCCAAGATGGGCAGGGCAACGAGCAGTACTTC.

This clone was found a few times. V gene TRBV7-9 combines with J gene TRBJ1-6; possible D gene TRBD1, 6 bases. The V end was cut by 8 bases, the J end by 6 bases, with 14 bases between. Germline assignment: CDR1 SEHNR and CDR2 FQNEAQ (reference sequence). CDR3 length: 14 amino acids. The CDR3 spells CASVAGVANSPLHF. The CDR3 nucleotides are TGTGCCAGCGTGGCAGGGGTGGCTAATTCACCCCTCCACTTT.

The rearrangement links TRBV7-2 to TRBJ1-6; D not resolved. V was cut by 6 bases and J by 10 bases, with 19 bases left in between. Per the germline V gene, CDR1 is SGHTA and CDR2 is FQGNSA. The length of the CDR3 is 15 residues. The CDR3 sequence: CASSYREGSGSPLHF. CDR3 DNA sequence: TGTGCCAGCAGTTACCGAGAGGGATCGGGATCACCCCTCCACTTT.

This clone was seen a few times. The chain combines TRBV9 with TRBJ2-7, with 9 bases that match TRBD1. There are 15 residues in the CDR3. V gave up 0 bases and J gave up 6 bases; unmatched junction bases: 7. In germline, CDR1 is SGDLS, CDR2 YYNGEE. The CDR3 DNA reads TGTGCCAGCAGCGTAGACGGGACAGGGTACGGCGAGCAGTACTTC. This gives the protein CASSVDGTGYGEQYF.

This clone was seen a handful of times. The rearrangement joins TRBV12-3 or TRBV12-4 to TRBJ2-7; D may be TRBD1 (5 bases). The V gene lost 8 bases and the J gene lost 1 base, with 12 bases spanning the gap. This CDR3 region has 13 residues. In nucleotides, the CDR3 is TGTGCCAGCCGGAACAGGATTTCCTACGAGCAGTACTTC. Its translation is CASRNRISYEQYF.

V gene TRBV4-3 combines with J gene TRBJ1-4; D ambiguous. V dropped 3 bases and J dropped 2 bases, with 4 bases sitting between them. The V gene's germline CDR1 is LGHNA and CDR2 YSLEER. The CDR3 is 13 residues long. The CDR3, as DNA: TGCGCCAGCAGCCACGAGACTAATGAAAAACTGTTTTTT. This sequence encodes CASSHETNEKLFF.

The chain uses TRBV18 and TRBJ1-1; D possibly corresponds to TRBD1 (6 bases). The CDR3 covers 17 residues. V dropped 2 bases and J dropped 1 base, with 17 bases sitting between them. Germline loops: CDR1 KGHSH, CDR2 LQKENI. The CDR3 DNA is TGTGCCAGCTCACCAACCCGACAGGTTTTCGGGAACACTGAAGCTTTCTTT. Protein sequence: CASSPTRQVFGNTEAFF.

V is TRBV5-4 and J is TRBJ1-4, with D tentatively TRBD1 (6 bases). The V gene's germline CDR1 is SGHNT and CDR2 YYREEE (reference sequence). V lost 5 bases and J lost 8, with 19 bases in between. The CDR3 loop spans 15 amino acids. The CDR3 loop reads CASSKGGAGLEKLFF. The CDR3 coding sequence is TGTGCCAGCAGTAAGGGGGGGGCAGGATTGGAAAAACTGTTTTTT.

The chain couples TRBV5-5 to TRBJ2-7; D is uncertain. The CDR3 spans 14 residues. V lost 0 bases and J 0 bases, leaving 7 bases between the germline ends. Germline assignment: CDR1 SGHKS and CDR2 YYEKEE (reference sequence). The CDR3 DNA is TGTGCCAGCAGCTTGGTGGGCAGCTCCTACGAGCAGTACTTC. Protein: CASSLVGSSYEQYF.

The CDR3 DNA follows: TGTGCCTGGAGGCTGACAGGGAGAGGGAAGGAGCAGTACTTC. This encodes CAWRLTGRGKEQYF. The chain recombines TRBV30 with TRBJ2-7, with 7 bases lining up with TRBD1. The CDR3 has 14 residues. V was pared by 3 bases and J by 7 bases, with 12 bases of the junction left unmatched. Germline V CDR1 and CDR2: GTSNPN, SVGIG (reference sequence).

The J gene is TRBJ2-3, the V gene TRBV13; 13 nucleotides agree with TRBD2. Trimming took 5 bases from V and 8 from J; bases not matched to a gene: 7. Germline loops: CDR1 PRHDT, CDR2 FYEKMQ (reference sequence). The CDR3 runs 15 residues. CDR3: CASSQLAGGRSTQYF. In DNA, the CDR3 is TGTGCCAGCAGCCAACTAGCGGGGGGGCGAAGTACGCAGTATTTT. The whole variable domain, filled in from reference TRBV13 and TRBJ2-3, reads AAGVIQSPRHLIKEKRETATLKCYPIPRHDTVYWYQQGPGQDPQFLISFYEKMQSDKGSIPDRFSAQQFSDYHSELNMSSLELGDSALYFCASSQLAGGRSTQYFGPGTRLTVL.